A single sample is the source of the 13 T cell receptor beta chains below, sequenced in a study of cytomegalovirus exposure and HLA in healthy donors. This PCR relied on a set of 60 Vbeta primers and 13 Jbeta primers. Assay used: immunoSEQ multiplex PCR; TCRdb lists only in-frame clones, some missing. Among about 130,000 clones listed, roughly 80% were seen once. The sample was PBMCs. These receptors originate from a woman between 45 and 65 years old in good health and CMV-seronegative.

The chain recombines TRBV7-9 with TRBJ2-3; the match to TRBD1 covers 9 bases. Germline V gives CDR1 SEHNR, CDR2 FQNEAQ (reference sequence). The junction had 13 bases not matched to a gene; V was cut back by 4 bases and J by 5 bases. CDR3 length equals 17 residues. The CDR3 spells CASSSSKGGQGGDTQYF. In DNA, the CDR3 is TGTGCCAGCAGCTCCTCTAAAGGGGGACAGGGAGGAGATACGCAGTATTTT.

A single count supports this clone. V usage is TRBV7-7 and J usage is TRBJ2-3; D may be TRBD2 (6 bases). The length of the CDR3 is 15 residues. Germline CDR1 and CDR2: SSHAT and FNYEAQ (reference sequence). V lost 1 base to trimming and J lost 8 bases, with 16 bases between them. The CDR3 protein is CASSLGAGLGGTQYF. In DNA, the CDR3 is TGTGCCAGCAGCTTAGGTGCCGGCCTGGGGGGTACGCAGTATTTT.

This chain connects TRBV19 to TRBJ2-5; 9 bases are shared with TRBD2. The junction had 11 bases not matched to a gene; V was cut back by 10 bases and J by 2 bases. CDR1 is LNHDA and CDR2 is SQIVND in the germline V gene (reference sequence). The length of the CDR3 is 15 residues. The CDR3 nucleotides are TGTGCCACCTCCCCGGGACTAGCCATTCAAGAGACCCAGTACTTC. The encoded protein is CATSPGLAIQETQYF.

V and J are TRBV4-3 and TRBJ1-2, with 8 bases identical to TRBD1. V trimming: 0 bases; J trimming: 2 bases; junction bases outside the gene matches: 2. Germline lookup yields CDR1 LGHNA and CDR2 YSLEER. The CDR3 covers 15 residues. CDR3 amino acids: CASSQDRQGNYGYTF. Written as DNA, the CDR3 is TGCGCCAGCAGCCAAGACCGACAGGGGAACTATGGCTACACCTTC.

V is TRBV30 and J is TRBJ2-5; TRBD2 agrees at 7 bases. J lost 1 base, V lost 5 bases, and 7 bases had no gene match. From germline, CDR1 is GTSNPN and CDR2 SVGIG (reference sequence). This CDR3 is built from 14 residues. The CDR3 nucleotides are TGTGCCTGGGGGCGGGGGAGCACCCAAGAGACCCAGTACTTC. Residues: CAWGRGSTQETQYF.

The rearrangement joins TRBV12-2 to TRBJ1-4; TRBD1, as called in the table, went unchecked against the DNA. TRBV12-2 is given as a pseudogene. The CDR3 is 14 residues long. CDR3 sequence (DNA): TGTGCAAGTCGCTTAGAGCAGGGCTCTGAAAAACTGTTTTTT. Protein: CASRLEQGSEKLFF.

This chain connects TRBV5-8 to TRBJ1-5, with D unresolved. CDR3 length: 15 amino acids. The ends were cut back, 4 bases at V and 0 bases at J, with 11 bases in the middle. CDR1 and CDR2 from the germline V gene are SGHTS and YDEGEE. The CDR3 region has the DNA TGTGCCAGCAGCGCATTAGCTTATAGCAATCAGCCCCAGCATTTT. Translating it yields CASSALAYSNQPQHF.

This chain joins TRBV7-9 and TRBJ2-3; 7 positions match TRBD1. This CDR3 comprises 15 residues. After removal of 11 bases from V and 6 bases from J, the junction contained 17 bases not matched to a gene. From germline, CDR1 is SEHNR and CDR2 FQNEAQ (reference sequence). This CDR3 reads CASQMQGVFSDTQYF. In DNA form, the CDR3 reads TGTGCCTCCCAAATGCAGGGGGTTTTTTCGGATACGCAGTATTTT.

The chain employs TRBV6-5 and TRBJ2-7; 9 bases line up with TRBD2. The CDR3 length is 15 residues. The V gene end was trimmed by 5 bases and the J gene end by 1 base; junction bases not matched to a gene: 6. The germline V gene encodes CDR1 MNHEY and CDR2 SVGAGI. The CDR3 sequence: CASSDLTSGSYEQYF. The CDR3 nucleotides are TGTGCCAGCAGTGACTTGACTAGCGGTTCCTACGAGCAGTACTTC.

The chain recombines TRBV30 with TRBJ1-6; D gene unclear. The CDR3 loop spans 15 amino acids. CDR1 and CDR2 from the germline V gene are GTSNPN and SVGIG (reference sequence). Trimming took off 2 bases at V and 6 bases at J, with 14 bases between the two ends. The DNA of the CDR3 is TGTGCCTGGAGTAGGGCCGGAGGGCCTAATTCACCCCTCCACTTT. As protein: CAWSRAGGPNSPLHF.

The J gene is TRBJ2-1, the V gene TRBV30; TRBD2 matches at 12 bases. Trimming took 2 bases from V and 9 from J; bases not matched to a gene: 11. Germline V gene sequence: CDR1 GTSNPN, CDR2 SVGIG (reference sequence). The CDR3 totals 16 residues. The CDR3 nucleotides are TGTGCCTGGAGTCGTCCGGGACTAGCGGGCTTGGGTGAGCAGTTCTTC. Its translation: CAWSRPGLAGLGEQFF. The full variable domain, completed using reference TRBV30 and TRBJ2-1, is SQTIHQWPATLVQPVGSPLSLECTVEGTSNPNLYWYRQAAGRGLQLLFYSVGIGQISSEVPQNLSASRPQDRQFILSSKKLLLSDSGFYLCAWSRPGLAGLGEQFFGPGTRLTVL.

The chain employs TRBV9 and TRBJ2-3, with a tentative D call TRBD1 (7 bases). The CDR3 totals 15 residues. Germline CDR1 and CDR2: SGDLS and YYNGEE. With 3 bases removed from V and 3 bases from J, the gap between germline ends came to 14 bases. CDR3: CASSATGRGTDTQYF. DNA of the CDR3: TGTGCCAGCAGCGCGACAGGGCGGGGAACAGATACGCAGTATTTT.

The chain has TRBV9 and TRBJ2-7; 12 nucleotides match TRBD1. The germline V gene has CDR1 SGDLS and CDR2 YYNGEE. This CDR3 contains 15 residues. Trimming at V came to 4 bases and at J to 6 bases, leaving 8 bases not matched to a gene. The CDR3 DNA sequence: TGTGCCAGCAGCTTCGGGACAGGGGGCGAGTCCGAGCAGTACTTC. Translation gives CASSFGTGGESEQYF.